The T cell receptor (beta chain) described here comes from a study of identical twins. In TCRdb, the 5' RACE reads were re-called with MiXCR into one record per CDR3 protein. The data show hundreds of thousands of distinct CDR3 sequences, with about a fifth seen just once and roughly 0.5% held by the top ten. For this clonotype: The antigen is unknown.

CDR3 length: 16 residues. Germline CDR1 reads SGHRS; CDR2 reads YFSETQ. V was cut by 4 bases and J by 0 bases, with 13 bases left in between. Study-wide results and limits: Out-of-frame alpha sequences common to twins were enriched for low generation probability. Monozygotic twins shared more out-of-frame TCR alpha than recombination models predicted.

A further study also used this sample, focusing on yellow fever vaccine responses in identical twins. That source adds: After vaccination, twins' T cell response reportedly seemed partly convergent, partly personalized.

The chain has TRBV5-1 and TRBJ2-2; perhaps TRBD1 as D (6 bases). Sequencing was performed on CD4+ T cells sorted from blood. The origin of this receptor is a woman aged 18-35 years in good health. The CDR3, as DNA: TGCGCCAGCAGCAGCCGGGACACTTCGAACACCGGGGAGCTGTTTTTT. Residues: CASSSRDTSNTGELFF. Drawing the rest from reference TRBV5-1 and TRBJ2-2, the complete variable domain is KAGVTQTPRYLIKTRGQQVTLSCSPISGHRSVSWYQQTPGQGLQFLFEYFSETQRNKGNFPGRFSGRQFSNSRSEMNVSTLELGDSALYLCASSSRDTSNTGELFFGEGSRLTVL.